This entry features one TCR beta chain sequence. These data are taken from a study of blood T cell repertoires in COVID-19. Here immunoSEQ multiplex PCR was the method, and the copy in TCRdb shows in-frame clones only, minus some. This table holds approximately 80,000 clones, 85% found once. This receptor was taken from a man aged 50-59 years with COVID-19, enrolled during active disease. Sample: peripheral blood.

The CDR3 DNA sequence: TGTGCCAGCAGTTTATGGAGCAGGATTGAGAACACTGAAGCTTTCTTT. This encodes CASSLWSRIENTEAFF. The chain is built from TRBV28 and TRBJ1-1, with D uncertain. Trimming pared 0 bases from V and 1 base from J, leaving 12 bases between. The CDR3 totals 16 residues. Germline-derived CDR1 and CDR2 are MDHEN and SYDVKM.